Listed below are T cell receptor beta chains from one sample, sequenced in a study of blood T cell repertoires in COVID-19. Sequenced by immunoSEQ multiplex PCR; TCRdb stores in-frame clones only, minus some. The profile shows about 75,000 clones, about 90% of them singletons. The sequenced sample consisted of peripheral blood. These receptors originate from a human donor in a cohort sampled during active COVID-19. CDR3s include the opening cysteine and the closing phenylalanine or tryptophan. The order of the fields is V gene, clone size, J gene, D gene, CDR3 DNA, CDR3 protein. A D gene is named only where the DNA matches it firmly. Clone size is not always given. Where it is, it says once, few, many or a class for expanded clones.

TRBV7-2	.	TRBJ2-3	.	TGTGCCAGCAGCTTAGGAGTGGGACTGCTCACAGATACGCAGTATTTT	CASSLGVGLLTDTQYF
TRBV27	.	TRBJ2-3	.	TGTGCCAGCAGTCCTCCGTGGGGCCTCGCTAGCACAGATACGCAGTATTTT	CASSPPWGLASTDTQYF
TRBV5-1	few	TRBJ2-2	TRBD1	TGCGCCAGCAGCTTGGGAGGGACAGGGATCGGGGAGCTGTTTTTT	CASSLGGTGIGELFF
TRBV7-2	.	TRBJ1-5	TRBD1	TGTGCCAGCAGCTCCCGGGACAGTGGCACCCGCAGGCTGGATCAGCCCCAGCATTTT	CASSSRDSGTRRLDQPQHF
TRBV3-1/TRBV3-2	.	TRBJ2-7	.	TGTGCCAGCAGCCAGAATCCCCCCCCGAGGGAGCTCTCGTACGAGCAGTACTTC	CASSQNPPPRELSYEQYF
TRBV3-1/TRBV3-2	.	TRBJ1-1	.	TGTGCCAGCAGCCAACCCGGGACTGAAGCTTTCTTT	CASSQPGTEAFF
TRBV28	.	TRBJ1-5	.	TGTGCCAGCAGTTTGCGTTTCAGGGGCCTACACCCGAGCAATCAGCCCCAGCATTTT	CASSLRFRGLHPSNQPQHF
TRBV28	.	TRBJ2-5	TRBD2	TGTGCCAGCAGTTTACTAGCGGGCATACAAGAGACCCAGTACTTC	CASSLLAGIQETQYF
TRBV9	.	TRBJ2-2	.	TGTGCCAGCAGCGTAGGGGCAGCTACGAACACCGGGGAGCTGTTTTTT	CASSVGAATNTGELFF
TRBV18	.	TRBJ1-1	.	TGTGCCAGCTCTCCCTCTTTGGCCCAGAACACTGAAGCTTTCTTT	CASSPSLAQNTEAFF